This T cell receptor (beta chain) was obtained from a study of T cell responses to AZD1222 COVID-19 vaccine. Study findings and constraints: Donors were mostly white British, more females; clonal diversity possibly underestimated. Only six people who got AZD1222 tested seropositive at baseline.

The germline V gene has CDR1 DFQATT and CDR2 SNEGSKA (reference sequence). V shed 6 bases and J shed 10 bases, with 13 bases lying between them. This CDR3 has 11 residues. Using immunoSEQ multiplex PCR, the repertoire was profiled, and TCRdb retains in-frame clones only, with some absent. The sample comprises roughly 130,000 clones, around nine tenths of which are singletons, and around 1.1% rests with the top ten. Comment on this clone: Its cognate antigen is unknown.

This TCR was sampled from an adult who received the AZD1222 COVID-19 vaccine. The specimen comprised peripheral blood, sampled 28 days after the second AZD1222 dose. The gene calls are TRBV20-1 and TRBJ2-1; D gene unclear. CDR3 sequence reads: CSAATGFEQFF. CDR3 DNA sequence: TGCAGTGCGGCGACCGGGTTCGAGCAGTTCTTC.